This paragraph reports one TCR beta chain. This entry is derived from a study of T cell changes during pregnancy in multiple sclerosis. Sequenced by immunoSEQ multiplex PCR; TCRdb stores in-frame clones only, minus some. The table has about 68,000 clones, 91% seen once. This CDR3 contains 12 residues. Deletions cut 5 bases from V and 7 bases from J, with 11 bases between. The germline CDR1 and CDR2 sequences are MNHEY and SMNVEV (reference sequence). The origin of this receptor is a female donor with multiple sclerosis, enrolled in a pregnancy study. The sequencing here drew on peripheral blood, taken in the second trimester of pregnancy. The V call is TRBV27, the J call TRBJ1-1, with D possibly TRBD1 on 5 matching bases. The CDR3 DNA reads TGTGCCAGCAGTCCATTGGGGGGTGAAGCTTTCTTT. This gives the protein CASSPLGGEAFF.